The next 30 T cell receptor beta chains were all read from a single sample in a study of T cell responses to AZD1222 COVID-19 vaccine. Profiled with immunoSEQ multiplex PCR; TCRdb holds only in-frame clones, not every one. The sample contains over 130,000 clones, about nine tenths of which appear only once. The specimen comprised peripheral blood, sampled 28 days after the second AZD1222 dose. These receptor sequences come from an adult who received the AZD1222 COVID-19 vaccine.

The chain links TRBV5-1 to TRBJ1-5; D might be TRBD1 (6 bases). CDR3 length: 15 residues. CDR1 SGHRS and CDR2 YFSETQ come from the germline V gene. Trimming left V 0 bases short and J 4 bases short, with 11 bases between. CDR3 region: CASSLGGTPNQPQHF. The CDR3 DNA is TGCGCCAGCAGCTTGGGCGGGACACCTAATCAGCCCCAGCATTTT.

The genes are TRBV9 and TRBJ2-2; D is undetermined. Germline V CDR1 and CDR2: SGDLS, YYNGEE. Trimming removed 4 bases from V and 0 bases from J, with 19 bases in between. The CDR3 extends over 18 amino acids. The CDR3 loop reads CASSPRTISHANTGELFF. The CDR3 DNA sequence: TGTGCCAGCAGCCCCCGCACGATTAGCCACGCGAACACCGGGGAGCTGTTTTTT.

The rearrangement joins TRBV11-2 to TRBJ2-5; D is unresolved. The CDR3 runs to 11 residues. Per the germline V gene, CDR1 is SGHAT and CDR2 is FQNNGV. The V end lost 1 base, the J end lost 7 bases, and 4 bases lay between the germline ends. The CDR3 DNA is TGTGCCAGCAGCTTAGGCGGGACCCAGTACTTC. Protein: CASSLGGTQYF.

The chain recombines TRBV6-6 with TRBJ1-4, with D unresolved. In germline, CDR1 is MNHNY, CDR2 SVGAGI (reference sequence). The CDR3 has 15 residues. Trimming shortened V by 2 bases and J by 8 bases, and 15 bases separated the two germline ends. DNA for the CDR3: TGTGCCAGCAGTTACGTACCCTCCCTGGGCGAAAAACTGTTTTTT. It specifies CASSYVPSLGEKLFF.

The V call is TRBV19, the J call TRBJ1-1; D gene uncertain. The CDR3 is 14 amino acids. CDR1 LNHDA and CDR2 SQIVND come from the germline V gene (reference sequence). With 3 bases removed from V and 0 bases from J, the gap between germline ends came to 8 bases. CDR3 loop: CASSIGSVNTEAFF. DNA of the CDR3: TGTGCCAGTAGTATCGGTTCGGTGAACACTGAAGCTTTCTTT.

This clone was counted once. CDR3 sequence reads: CASSQQGARDNEQFF. In DNA form, the CDR3 reads TGTGCCAGCAGTCAACAGGGGGCACGGGACAATGAGCAGTTCTTC. V usage is TRBV6-5 and J usage is TRBJ2-1; the match to TRBD1 covers 9 bases. The V gene end was trimmed by 5 bases and the J gene end by 5 bases; junction bases not matched to a gene: 7. The germline V gene has CDR1 MNHEY and CDR2 SVGAGI. The CDR3 contains 15 residues.

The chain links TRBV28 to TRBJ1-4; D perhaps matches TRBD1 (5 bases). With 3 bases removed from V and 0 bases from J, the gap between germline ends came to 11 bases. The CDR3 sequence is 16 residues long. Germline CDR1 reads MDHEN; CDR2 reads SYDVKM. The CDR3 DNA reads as TGTGCCAGCAGTTTTCCAGGGATTGCAACTAATGAAAAACTGTTTTTT. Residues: CASSFPGIATNEKLFF. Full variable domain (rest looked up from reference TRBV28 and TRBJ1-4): DVKVTQSSRYLVKRTGEKVFLECVQDMDHENMFWYRQDPGLGLRLIYFSYDVKMKEKGDIPEGYSVSREKKERFSLILESASTNQTSMYLCASSFPGIATNEKLFFGSGTQLSVL.

CDR3 sequence reads: CASSRNPGQGVNEQFF. DNA for the CDR3: TGTGCCAGCAGCCGCAATCCGGGACAGGGGGTAAATGAGCAGTTCTTC. V usage is TRBV7-3 and J usage is TRBJ2-1; 11 nucleotides line up with TRBD1. The germline V gene has CDR1 SGHTA and CDR2 FQGTGA. The CDR3 spans 16 residues. Losses at the gene ends were 5 bases for V and 7 bases for J; bases not matched to a gene: 10.

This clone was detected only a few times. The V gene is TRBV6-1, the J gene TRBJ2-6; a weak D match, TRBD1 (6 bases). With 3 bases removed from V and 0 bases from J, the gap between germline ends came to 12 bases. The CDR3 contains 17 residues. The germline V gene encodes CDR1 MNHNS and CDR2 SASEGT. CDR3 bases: TGTGCCAGCAGTGACCGGGACACCTTCTCTGGGGCCAACGTCCTGACTTTC. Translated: CASSDRDTFSGANVLTF.

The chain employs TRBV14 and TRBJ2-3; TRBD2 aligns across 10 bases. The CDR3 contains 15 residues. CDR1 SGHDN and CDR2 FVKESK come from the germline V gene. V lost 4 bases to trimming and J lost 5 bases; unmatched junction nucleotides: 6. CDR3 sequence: CASSPAGGRGDTQYF. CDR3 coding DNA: TGTGCCAGCAGCCCAGCGGGAGGGCGGGGAGATACGCAGTATTTT.

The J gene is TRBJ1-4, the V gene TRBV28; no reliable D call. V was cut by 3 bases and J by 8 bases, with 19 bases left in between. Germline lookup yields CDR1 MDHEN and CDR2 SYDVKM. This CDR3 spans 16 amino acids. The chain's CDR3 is CASSFTKASHAEKLFF. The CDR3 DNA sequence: TGTGCCAGCAGTTTCACGAAGGCATCCCATGCCGAAAAACTGTTTTTT.

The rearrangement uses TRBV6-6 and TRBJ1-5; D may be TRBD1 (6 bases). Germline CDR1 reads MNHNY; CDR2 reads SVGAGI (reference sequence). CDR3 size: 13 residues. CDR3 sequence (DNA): TGTGCAGGAGGGGGATATAGCAATCAGCCCCAGCATTTT. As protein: CAGGGYSNQPQHF.

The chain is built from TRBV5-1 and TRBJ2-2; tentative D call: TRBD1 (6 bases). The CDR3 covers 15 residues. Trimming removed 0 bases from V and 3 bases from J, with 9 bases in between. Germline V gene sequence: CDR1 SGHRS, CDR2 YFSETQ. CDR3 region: CASSLAGADTGELFF. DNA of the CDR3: TGCGCCAGCAGCTTGGCAGGGGCGGACACCGGGGAGCTGTTTTTT. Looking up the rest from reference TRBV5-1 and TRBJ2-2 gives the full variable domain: KAGVTQTPRYLIKTRGQQVTLSCSPISGHRSVSWYQQTPGQGLQFLFEYFSETQRNKGNFPGRFSGRQFSNSRSEMNVSTLELGDSALYLCASSLAGADTGELFFGEGSRLTVL.

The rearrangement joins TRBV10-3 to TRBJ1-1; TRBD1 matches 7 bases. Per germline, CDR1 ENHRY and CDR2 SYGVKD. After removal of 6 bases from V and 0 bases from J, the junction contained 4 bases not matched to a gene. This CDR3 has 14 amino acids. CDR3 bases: TGTGCCATCAGGGAACAGGGGCTGAACACTGAAGCTTTCTTT. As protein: CAIREQGLNTEAFF.

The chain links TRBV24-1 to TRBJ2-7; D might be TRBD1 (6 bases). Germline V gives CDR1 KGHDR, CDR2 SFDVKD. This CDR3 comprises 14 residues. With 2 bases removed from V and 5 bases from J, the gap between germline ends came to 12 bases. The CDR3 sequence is CATSDSARGNEQYF. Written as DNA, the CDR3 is TGTGCCACCAGTGATTCCGCCAGGGGCAACGAGCAGTACTTC.

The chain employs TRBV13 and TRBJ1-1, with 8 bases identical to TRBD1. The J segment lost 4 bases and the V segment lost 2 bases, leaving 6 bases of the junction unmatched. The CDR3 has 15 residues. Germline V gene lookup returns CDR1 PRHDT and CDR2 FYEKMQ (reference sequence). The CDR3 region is CASSLQGAMGTEAFF. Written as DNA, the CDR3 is TGTGCCAGCAGCTTACAGGGGGCTATGGGCACTGAAGCTTTCTTT.

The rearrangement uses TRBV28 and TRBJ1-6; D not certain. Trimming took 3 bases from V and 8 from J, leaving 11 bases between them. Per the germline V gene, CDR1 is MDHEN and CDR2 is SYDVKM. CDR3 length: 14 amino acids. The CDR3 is CASSFSGLYSPLHF. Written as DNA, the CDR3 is TGTGCCAGCAGTTTTTCAGGCTTATATTCACCCCTCCACTTT.

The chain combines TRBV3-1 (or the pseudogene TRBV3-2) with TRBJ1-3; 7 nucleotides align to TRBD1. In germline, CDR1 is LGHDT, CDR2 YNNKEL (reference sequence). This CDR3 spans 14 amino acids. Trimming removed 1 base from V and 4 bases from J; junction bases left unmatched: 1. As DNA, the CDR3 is TGTGCCAGCAGCCAAGGAGGGGGCGGAAACACCATATATTTT. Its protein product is CASSQGGGGNTIYF.

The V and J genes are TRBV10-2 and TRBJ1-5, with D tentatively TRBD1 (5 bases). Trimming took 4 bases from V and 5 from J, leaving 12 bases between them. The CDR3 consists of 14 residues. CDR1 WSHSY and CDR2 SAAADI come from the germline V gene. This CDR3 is CASSGTGPDQPQHF. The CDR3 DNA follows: TGCGCCAGCAGTGGTACAGGCCCCGATCAGCCCCAGCATTTT.

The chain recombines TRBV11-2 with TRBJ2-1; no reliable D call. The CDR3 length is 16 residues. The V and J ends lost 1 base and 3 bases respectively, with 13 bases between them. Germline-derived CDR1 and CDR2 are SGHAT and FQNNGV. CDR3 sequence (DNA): TGTGCCAGCAGCTTAGGCTCAAGTAAGTTCTACAATGAGCAGTTCTTC. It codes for CASSLGSSKFYNEQFF.

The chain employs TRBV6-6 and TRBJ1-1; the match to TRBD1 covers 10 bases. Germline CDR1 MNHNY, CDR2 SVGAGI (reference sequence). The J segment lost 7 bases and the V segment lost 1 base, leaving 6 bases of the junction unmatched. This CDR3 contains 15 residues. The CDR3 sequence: CASSYWGQGSGEAFF. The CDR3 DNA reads TGTGCCAGCAGTTACTGGGGACAGGGGAGTGGTGAAGCTTTCTTT.

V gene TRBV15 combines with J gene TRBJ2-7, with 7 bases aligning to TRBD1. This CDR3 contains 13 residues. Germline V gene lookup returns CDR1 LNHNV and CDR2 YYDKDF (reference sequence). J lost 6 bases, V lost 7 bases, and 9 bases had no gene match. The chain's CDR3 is CATKKTGWGEQYV. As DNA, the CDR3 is TGTGCCACCAAAAAGACAGGGTGGGGCGAGCAGTACGTC.

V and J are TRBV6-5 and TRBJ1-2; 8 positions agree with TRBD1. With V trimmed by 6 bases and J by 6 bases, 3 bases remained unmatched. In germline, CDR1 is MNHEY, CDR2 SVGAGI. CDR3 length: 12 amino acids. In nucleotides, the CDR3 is TGTGCCAGCAGGACAGGGGAGGATGGCTACACCTTC. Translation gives CASRTGEDGYTF.

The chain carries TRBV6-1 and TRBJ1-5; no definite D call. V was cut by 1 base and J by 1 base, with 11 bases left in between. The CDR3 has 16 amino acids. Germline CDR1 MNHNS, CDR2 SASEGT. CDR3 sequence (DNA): TGTGCCAGCAGTGAAGGATTAGGGAGGAGCAATCAGCCCCAGCATTTT. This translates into CASSEGLGRSNQPQHF.

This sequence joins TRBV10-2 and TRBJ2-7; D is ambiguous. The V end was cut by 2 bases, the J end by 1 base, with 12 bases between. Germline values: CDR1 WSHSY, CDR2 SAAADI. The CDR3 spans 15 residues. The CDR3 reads CASSERAPKSYEQYV. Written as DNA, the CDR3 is TGCGCCAGCAGTGAGCGGGCCCCCAAATCCTACGAGCAGTACGTC.

CDR3 loop: CASSLQSSGSYNEQFF. CDR3 nucleotides: TGTGCCAGTAGTCTCCAAAGCTCGGGCTCCTACAATGAGCAGTTCTTC. The chain has TRBV19 and TRBJ2-1, with D uncertain. The V gene's germline CDR1 is LNHDA and CDR2 SQIVND (reference sequence). This CDR3 spans 16 amino acids. The V and J ends lost 5 bases and 0 bases respectively, with 14 bases between them.

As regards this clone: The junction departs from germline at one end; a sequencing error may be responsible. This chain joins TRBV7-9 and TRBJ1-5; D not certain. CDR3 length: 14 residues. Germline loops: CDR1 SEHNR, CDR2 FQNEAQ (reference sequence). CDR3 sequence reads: CASSLAGDNQPQHF. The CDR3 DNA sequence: TGTGCCAGCAGCCTAGCAGGAGACAATCAGCCCCAGCATTTT.

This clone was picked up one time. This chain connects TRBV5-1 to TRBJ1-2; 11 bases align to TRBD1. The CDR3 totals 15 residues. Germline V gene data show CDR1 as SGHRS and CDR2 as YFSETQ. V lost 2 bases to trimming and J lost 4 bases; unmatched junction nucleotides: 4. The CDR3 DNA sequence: TGCGCCAGCAGCTTATCGGACAGGGGGCCCTATGGCTACACCTTC. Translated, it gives CASSLSDRGPYGYTF.

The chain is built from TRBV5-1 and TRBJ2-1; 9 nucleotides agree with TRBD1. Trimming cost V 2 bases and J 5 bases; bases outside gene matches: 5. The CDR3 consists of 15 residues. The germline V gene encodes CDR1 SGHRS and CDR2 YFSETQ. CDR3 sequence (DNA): TGCGCCAGCAGCTTCTGGACAGGGGTGGACAATGAGCAGTTCTTC. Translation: CASSFWTGVDNEQFF.

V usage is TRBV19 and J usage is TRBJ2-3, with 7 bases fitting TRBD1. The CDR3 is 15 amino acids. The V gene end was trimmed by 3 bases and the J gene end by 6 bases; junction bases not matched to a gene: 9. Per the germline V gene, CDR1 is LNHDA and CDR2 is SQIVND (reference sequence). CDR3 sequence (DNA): TGTGCCAGTAGTATCGGACAGGCTTATGGGGATACGCAGTATTTT. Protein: CASSIGQAYGDTQYF.